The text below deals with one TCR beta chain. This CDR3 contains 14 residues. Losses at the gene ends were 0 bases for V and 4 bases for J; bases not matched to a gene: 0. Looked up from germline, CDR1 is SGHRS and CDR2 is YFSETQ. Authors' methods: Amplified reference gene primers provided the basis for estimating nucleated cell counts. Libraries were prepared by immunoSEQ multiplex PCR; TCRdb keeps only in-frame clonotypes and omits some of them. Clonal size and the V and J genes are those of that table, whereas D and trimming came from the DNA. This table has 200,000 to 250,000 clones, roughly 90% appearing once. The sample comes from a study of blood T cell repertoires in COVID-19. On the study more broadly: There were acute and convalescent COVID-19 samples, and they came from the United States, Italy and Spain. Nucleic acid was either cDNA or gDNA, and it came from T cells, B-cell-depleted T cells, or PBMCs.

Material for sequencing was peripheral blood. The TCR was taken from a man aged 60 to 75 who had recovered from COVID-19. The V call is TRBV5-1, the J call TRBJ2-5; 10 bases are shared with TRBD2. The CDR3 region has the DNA TGCGCCAGCAGCTTGGGACTAGCGGGAGAGACCCAGTACTTC. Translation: CASSLGLAGETQYF.